This TCR beta chain was captured in a study of cytomegalovirus exposure and HLA in healthy donors. The PCR made use of 60 Vbeta and 13 Jbeta primers. Using immunoSEQ multiplex PCR, the repertoire was profiled, and TCRdb retains in-frame clones only, with some absent. The sample contains approximately 240,000 clones, roughly 90% of which appear only once. This clone was counted once. Its antigen is still unknown. General observations from the study: It was around 160 TCR beta chains that were listed as cytomegalovirus-associated. Through in vitro validation, three CMV-associated chains were shown to be specific for CMV antigens. Earlier findings revealed that most TCR beta V segments proved productive either about 87% or about 30% of the time. It emerged from a later analysis that several of the most significant clusters appeared to be linked to common viral pathogens.

This receptor was taken from a woman under 30 in good health and CMV-seronegative. The sequenced material came from PBMCs.

The DNA for the CDR3 is TGTGCCTGGAGTGAATGGTCCGGGGACTATGGCTACACCTTC. Its protein product is CAWSEWSGDYGYTF. The chain combines TRBV30 with TRBJ1-2; D remains unclear. Germline assignment: CDR1 GTSNPN and CDR2 SVGIG (reference sequence). V was trimmed by 1 base and J by 3 bases, leaving 12 bases between them. The CDR3 covers 14 residues. Variable domain in full (rest from reference TRBV30 and TRBJ1-2): SQTIHQWPATLVQPVGSPLSLECTVEGTSNPNLYWYRQAAGRGLQLLFYSVGIGQISSEVPQNLSASRPQDRQFILSSKKLLLSDSGFYLCAWSEWSGDYGYTFGSGTRLTVV.